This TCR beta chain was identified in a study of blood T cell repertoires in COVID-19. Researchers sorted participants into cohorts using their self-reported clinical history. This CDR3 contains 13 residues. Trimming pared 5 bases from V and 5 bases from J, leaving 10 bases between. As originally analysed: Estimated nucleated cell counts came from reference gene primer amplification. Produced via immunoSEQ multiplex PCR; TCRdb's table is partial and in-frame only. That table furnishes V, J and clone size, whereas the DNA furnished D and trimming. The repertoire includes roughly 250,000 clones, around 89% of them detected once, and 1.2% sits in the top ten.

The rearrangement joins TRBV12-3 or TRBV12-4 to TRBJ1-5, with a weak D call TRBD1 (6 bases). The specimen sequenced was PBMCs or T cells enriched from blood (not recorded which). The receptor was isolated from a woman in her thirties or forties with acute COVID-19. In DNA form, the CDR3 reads TGTGCCAGCAGTGGACAGCTAGATCAGCCCCAGCATTTT. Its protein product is CASSGQLDQPQHF.